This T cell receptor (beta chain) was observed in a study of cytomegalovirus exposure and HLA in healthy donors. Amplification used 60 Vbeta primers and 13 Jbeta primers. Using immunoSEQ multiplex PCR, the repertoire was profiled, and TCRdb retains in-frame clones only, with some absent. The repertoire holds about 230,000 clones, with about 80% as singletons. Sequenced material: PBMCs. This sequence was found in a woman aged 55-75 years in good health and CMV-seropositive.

CDR3 residues: CASSPGLAEITGELFF. The CDR3 DNA reads TGTGCCAGCTCACCGGGACTAGCGGAGATAACCGGGGAGCTGTTTTTT. V gene TRBV18 combines with J gene TRBJ2-2, with 11 bases identical to TRBD2. V shed 3 bases, J shed 5 bases, and the junction held 5 bases outside the gene matches. Germline CDR1 and CDR2: KGHSH and LQKENI. The CDR3 has 16 residues.